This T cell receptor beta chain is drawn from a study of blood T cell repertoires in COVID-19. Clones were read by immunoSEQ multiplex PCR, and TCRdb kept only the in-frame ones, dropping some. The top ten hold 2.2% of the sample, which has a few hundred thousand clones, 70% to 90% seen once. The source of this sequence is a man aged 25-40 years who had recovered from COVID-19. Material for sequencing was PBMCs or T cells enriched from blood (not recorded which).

CDR3 nucleotide sequence: TGTGCCAGCAGCGTAACTAGCACGGGTGAGCAGTTCTTC. Its translation: CASSVTSTGEQFF. The chain carries TRBV9 and TRBJ2-1, with D tentatively TRBD2 (6 bases). V lost 1 base, J lost 9 bases, and 11 bases lay in between. The germline gives CDR1 SGDLS, CDR2 YYNGEE. The CDR3 has 13 amino acids.